This TCR beta chain emerged from a study of T cell clonotyping in hematopoietic cell transplantation. Study as a whole: Cytoreduction preceded collection of pretransplant recipient samples.

Sample time point: recipient sample about 28 days before transplant, after cytoreduction. This CDR3 is built from 13 residues. Trimming cost V 1 base and J 3 bases, with 7 bases left between them. CDR1 is SEHNR and CDR2 is FQNEAQ in the germline V gene (reference sequence). Assay used: immunoSEQ multiplex PCR; TCRdb lists only in-frame clones, some missing. This sample has roughly 20,000 clones, with more than 75% found just once. The TCR sequence derives from a man between 45 and 60 years old with acute myeloid leukemia. Some clones in this sample may be carry-over from other donors' samples. This specimen consisted of peripheral blood mononuclear cells, obtained before stem cell transplant. The rearrangement joins TRBV7-9 to TRBJ2-7; D is undetermined. CDR3 DNA: TGTGCCAGCAGCTTAGTTGGCCTCTACGAGCAGTACTTC. Encoded protein: CASSLVGLYEQYF.